The 6 T cell receptor beta chains below all came from one sample that was sequenced in a study of blood T cell repertoires in COVID-19. This table comes from immunoSEQ multiplex PCR, and its TCRdb copy is limited to in-frame clones, with some not included. The table includes 80,000 to 100,000 clones, around 84% detected once. What was sequenced was peripheral blood. These receptor sequences come from an older woman in a cohort sampled during active or convalescent COVID-19.

V is TRBV6-1 and J is TRBJ2-7; 11 nucleotides agree with TRBD2. V was pared by 4 bases and J by 6 bases, with 11 bases of the junction left unmatched. The CDR3 has 16 residues. CDR1 is MNHNS, CDR2 SASEGT, per germline. This CDR3 reads CASSGNSGRGLVEQYF. The CDR3 region has the DNA TGTGCCAGCAGTGGGAATAGCGGGAGGGGTCTTGTCGAGCAGTACTTC.

This sequence joins TRBV6-5 and TRBJ1-1; 7 bases match TRBD1. The CDR3 length is 16 residues. CDR1 MNHEY and CDR2 SVGAGI come from the germline V gene. Germline trimming cut 0 bases from V and 1 base from J; bases unmatched to any gene: 5. DNA of the CDR3: TGTGCCAGCAGTTACTCGTGGGGACAGACGAACACTGAAGCTTTCTTT. Residues: CASSYSWGQTNTEAFF.

CDR3 residues: CASRSSGTSGAGGFQYF. The DNA of the CDR3 is TGTGCCAGCAGGAGTTCCGGGACTAGCGGGGCCGGGGGATTCCAGTACTTC. The chain employs TRBV2 and TRBJ2-5, with 13 bases aligning to TRBD2. Trimming cost V 6 bases and J 10 bases; bases outside gene matches: 17. Per germline, CDR1 SNHLY and CDR2 FYNNEI. This CDR3 is built from 17 residues.

V gene TRBV29-1 combines with J gene TRBJ1-1, with TRBD1 matching 9 bases. The CDR3 runs 13 residues. From germline, CDR1 is SQVTM and CDR2 ANQGSEA. Unmatched junction bases numbered 6, after V lost 5 bases and J lost 5 bases. CDR3 in DNA: TGCAGCGTTAGCGACAGGGGGGGGACTGAAGCTTTCTTT. As protein: CSVSDRGGTEAFF.

This clone was found once. The gene calls are TRBV6-5 and TRBJ2-1; 10 bases are shared with TRBD2. The V segment lost 8 bases and the J segment 10 bases; nucleotides outside the gene matches: 8. Germline lookup yields CDR1 MNHEY and CDR2 SVGAGI. The CDR3 has 13 residues. The CDR3 is CASLIAGGGEQFF. The CDR3 DNA is TGTGCCAGCTTGATAGCGGGGGGAGGCGAGCAGTTCTTC.

The gene calls are TRBV29-1 and TRBJ2-5; 14 bases map to TRBD2. CDR3 size: 12 residues. Germline V gene data show CDR1 as SQVTM and CDR2 as ANQGSEA. Trimming at V came to 6 bases and at J to 7 bases, leaving 1 base not matched to a gene. CDR3 bases: TGCAGCGTCGGGACTAGCGGGGGGACCCAGTACTTC. Translation gives CSVGTSGGTQYF.